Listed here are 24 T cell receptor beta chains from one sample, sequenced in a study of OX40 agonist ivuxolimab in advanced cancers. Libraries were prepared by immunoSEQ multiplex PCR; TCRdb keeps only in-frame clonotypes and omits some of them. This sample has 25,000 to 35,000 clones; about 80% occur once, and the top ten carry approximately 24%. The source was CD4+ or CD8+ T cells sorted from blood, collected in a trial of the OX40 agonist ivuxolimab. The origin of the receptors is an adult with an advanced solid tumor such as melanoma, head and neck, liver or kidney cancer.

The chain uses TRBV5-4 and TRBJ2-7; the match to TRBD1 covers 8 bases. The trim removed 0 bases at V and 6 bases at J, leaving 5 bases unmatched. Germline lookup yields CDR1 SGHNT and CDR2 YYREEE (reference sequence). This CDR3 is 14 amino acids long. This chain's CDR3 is CASSLDQGAGEQYF. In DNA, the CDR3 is TGTGCCAGCAGCTTGGATCAGGGGGCGGGCGAGCAGTACTTC.

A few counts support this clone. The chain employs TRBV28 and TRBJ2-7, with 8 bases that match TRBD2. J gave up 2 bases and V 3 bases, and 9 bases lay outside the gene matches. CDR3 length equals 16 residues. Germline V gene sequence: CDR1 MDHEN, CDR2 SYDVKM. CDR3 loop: CASSFSLAGLTYEQYF. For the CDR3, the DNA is TGTGCCAGCAGTTTCTCTTTAGCGGGGTTAACCTACGAGCAGTACTTC.

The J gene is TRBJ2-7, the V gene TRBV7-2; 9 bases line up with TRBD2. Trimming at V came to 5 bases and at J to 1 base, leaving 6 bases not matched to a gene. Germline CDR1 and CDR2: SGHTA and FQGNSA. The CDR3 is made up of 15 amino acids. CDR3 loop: CASSPSGVNSYEQYF. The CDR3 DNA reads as TGTGCCAGCAGCCCTAGCGGGGTGAATTCCTACGAGCAGTACTTC.

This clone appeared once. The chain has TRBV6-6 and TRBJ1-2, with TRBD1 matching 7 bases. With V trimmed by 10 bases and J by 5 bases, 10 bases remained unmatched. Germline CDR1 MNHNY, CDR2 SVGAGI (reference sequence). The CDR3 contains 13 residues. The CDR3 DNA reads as TGTGCCACCCGGACAGGATCGACGTATGGCTACACCTTC. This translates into CATRTGSTYGYTF.

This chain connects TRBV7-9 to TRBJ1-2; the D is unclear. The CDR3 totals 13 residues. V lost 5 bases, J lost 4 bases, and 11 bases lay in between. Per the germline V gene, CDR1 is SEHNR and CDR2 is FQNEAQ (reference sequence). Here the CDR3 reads CASSRLGSYGYTF. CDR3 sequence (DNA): TGTGCCAGCAGCCGACTGGGGAGCTATGGCTACACCTTC.

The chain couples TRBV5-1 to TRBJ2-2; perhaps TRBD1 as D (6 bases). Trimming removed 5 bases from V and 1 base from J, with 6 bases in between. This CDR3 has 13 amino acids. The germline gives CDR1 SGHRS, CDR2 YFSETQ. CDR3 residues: CASRTGNTGELFF. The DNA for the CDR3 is TGCGCCAGCAGGACAGGGAACACCGGGGAGCTGTTTTTT. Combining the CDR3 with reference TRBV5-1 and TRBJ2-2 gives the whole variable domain KAGVTQTPRYLIKTRGQQVTLSCSPISGHRSVSWYQQTPGQGLQFLFEYFSETQRNKGNFPGRFSGRQFSNSRSEMNVSTLELGDSALYLCASRTGNTGELFFGEGSRLTVL.

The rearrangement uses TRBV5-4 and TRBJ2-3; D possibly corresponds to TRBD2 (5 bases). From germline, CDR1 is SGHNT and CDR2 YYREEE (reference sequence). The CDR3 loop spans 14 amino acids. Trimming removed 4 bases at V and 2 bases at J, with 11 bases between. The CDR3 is CASSPGVSTDTQYF. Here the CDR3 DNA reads TGTGCCAGCAGCCCCGGGGTTTCCACAGATACGCAGTATTTT.

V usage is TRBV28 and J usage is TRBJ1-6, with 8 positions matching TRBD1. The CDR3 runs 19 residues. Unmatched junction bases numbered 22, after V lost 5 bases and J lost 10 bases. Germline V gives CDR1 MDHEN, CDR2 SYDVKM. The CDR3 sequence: CASSLGGGQGIPSRSPLHF. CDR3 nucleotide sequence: TGTGCCAGCAGTCTCGGGGGAGGACAGGGAATCCCATCAAGGTCACCCCTCCACTTT.

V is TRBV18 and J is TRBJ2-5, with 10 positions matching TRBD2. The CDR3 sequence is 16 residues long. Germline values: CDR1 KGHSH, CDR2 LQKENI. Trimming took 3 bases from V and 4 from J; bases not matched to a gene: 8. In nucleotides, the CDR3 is TGTGCCAGCTCACCGAGCGGGGGGGCCGGTGGAGAGACCCAGTACTTC. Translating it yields CASSPSGGAGGETQYF.

The CDR3 region has the DNA TGTGCCAGCAGCTCTTGGACTAGCGGGGCCGCTCGTTCCGAGACCCAGTACTTC. This translates into CASSSWTSGAARSETQYF. The rearrangement uses TRBV7-2 and TRBJ2-5; 12 positions agree with TRBD2. The CDR3 extends over 18 amino acids. Trimming cost V 4 bases and J 5 bases; bases outside gene matches: 14. The V gene's germline CDR1 is SGHTA and CDR2 FQGNSA.

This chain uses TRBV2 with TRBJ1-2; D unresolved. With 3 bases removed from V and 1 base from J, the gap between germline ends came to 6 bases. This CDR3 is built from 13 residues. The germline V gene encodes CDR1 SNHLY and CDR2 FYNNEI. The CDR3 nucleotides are TGTGCCAGCAGTGACGGTATTAACTATGGCTACACCTTC. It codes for CASSDGINYGYTF.

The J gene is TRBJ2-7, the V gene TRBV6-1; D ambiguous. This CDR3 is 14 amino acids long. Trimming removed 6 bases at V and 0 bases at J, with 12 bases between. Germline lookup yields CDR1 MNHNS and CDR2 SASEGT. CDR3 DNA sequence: TGTGCCAGCAGATCCGAAAAGAGCTCCTACGAGCAGTACTTC. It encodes CASRSEKSSYEQYF.

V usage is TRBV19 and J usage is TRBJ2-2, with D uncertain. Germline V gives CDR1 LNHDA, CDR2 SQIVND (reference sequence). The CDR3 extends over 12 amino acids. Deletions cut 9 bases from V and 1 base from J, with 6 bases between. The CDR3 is CASTENTGELFF. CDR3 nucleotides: TGTGCCAGCACGGAGAACACCGGGGAGCTGTTTTTT.

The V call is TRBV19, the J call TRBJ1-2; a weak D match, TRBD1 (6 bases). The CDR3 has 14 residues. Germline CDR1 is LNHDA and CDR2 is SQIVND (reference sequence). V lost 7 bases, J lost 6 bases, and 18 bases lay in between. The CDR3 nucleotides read TGTGCCAGTACCCCCCTTCGAGGGGGGGATGGCTACACCTTC. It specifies CASTPLRGGDGYTF.

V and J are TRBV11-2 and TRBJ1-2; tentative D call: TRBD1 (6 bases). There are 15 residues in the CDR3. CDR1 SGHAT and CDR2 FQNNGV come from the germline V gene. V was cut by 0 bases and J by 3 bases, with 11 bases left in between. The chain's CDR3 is CASSLDRGTHYGYTF. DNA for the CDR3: TGTGCCAGCAGCTTAGATAGGGGGACCCACTATGGCTACACCTTC.

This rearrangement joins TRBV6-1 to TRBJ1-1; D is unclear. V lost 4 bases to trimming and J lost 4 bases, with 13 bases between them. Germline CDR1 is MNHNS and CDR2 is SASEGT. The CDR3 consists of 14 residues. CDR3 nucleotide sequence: TGTGCCAGCAGTGCCACGGGATCGCGCACTGAAGCTTTCTTT. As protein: CASSATGSRTEAFF.

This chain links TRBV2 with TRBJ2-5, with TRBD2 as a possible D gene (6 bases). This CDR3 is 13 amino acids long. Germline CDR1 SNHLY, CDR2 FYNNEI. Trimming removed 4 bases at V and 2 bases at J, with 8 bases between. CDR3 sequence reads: CASSGTTQETQYF. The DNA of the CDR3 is TGTGCCAGCAGTGGGACTACACAAGAGACCCAGTACTTC. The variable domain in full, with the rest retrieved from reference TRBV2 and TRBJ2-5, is EPEVTQTPSHQVTQMGQEVILRCVPISNHLYFYWYRQILGQKVEFLVSFYNNEISEKSEIFDDQFSVERPDGSNFTLKIRSTKLEDSAMYFCASSGTTQETQYFGPGTRLLVL.

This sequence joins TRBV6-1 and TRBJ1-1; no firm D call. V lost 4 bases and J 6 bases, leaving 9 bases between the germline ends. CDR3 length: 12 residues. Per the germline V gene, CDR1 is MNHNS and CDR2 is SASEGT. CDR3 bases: TGTGCCAGCAGTGCAAAGGTTTCTGAAGCTTTCTTT. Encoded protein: CASSAKVSEAFF.

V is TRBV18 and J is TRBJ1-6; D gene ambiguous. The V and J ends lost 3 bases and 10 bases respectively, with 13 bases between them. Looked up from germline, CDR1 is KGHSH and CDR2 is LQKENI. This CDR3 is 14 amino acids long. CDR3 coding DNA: TGTGCCAGCTCACCCGGGGTCCCTTGGTCACCCCTCCACTTT. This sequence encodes CASSPGVPWSPLHF.

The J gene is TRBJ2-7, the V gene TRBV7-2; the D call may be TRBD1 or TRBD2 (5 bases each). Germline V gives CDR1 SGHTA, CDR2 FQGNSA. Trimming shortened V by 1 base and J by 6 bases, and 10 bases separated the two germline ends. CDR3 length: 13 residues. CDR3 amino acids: CASSLGGFGEQYF. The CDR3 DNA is TGTGCCAGCAGCTTAGGGGGGTTTGGCGAGCAGTACTTC.

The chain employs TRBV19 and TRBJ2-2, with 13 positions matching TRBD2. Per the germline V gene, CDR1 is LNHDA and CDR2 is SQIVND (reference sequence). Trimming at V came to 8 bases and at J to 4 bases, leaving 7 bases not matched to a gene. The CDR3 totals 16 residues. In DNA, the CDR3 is TGTGCCAGTTCAGGACTAGCGGGGGTCACCACCGGGGAGCTGTTTTTT. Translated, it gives CASSGLAGVTTGELFF.

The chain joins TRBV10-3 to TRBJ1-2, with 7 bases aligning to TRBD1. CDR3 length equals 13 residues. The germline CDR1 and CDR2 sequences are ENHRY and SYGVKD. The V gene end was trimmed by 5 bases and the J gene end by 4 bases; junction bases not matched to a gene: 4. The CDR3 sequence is CAISSGTVYGYTF. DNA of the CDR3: TGTGCCATCAGTTCCGGGACAGTCTATGGCTACACCTTC.

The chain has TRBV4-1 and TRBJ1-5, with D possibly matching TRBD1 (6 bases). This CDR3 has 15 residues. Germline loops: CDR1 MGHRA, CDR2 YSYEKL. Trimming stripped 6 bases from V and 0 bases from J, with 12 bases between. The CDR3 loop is CASRATGHSNQPQHF. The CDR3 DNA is TGCGCCAGCAGAGCTACAGGGCATAGCAATCAGCCCCAGCATTTT.

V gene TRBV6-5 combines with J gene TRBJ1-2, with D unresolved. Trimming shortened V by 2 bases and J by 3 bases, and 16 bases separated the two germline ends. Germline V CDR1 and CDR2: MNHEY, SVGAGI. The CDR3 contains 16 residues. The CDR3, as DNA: TGTGCCAGCAGTTACGCATACCGACCTGGGGACTATGGCTACACCTTC. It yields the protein CASSYAYRPGDYGYTF.